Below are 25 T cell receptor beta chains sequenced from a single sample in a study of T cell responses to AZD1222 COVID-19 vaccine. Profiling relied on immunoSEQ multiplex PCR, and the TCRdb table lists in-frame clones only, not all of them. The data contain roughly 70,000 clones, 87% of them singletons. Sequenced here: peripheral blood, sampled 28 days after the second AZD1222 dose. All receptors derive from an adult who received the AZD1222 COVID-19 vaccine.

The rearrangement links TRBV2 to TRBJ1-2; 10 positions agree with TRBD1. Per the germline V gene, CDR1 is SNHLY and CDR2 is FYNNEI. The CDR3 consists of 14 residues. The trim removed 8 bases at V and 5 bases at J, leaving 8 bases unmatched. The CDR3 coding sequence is TGTGCCAGCGATCGGACAGGGGGAAATTATGGCTACACCTTC. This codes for CASDRTGGNYGYTF. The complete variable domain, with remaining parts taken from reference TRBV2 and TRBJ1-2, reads EPEVTQTPSHQVTQMGQEVILRCVPISNHLYFYWYRQILGQKVEFLVSFYNNEISEKSEIFDDQFSVERPDGSNFTLKIRSTKLEDSAMYFCASDRTGGNYGYTFGSGTRLTVV.

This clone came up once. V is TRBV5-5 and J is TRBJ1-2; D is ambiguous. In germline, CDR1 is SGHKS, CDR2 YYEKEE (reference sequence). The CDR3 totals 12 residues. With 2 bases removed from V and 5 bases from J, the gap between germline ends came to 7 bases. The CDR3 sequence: CASSLGPYGYTF. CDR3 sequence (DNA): TGTGCCAGCAGCTTAGGGCCGTATGGCTACACCTTC.

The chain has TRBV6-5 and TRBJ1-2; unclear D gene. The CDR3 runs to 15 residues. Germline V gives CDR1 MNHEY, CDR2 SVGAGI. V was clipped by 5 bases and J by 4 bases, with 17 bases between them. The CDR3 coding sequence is TGTGCCAGCAGTATACGCAAGACCGACCCCTATGGCTACACCTTC. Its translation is CASSIRKTDPYGYTF.

This chain's CDR3 is CASSQVSRGYNNEQFF. The DNA of the CDR3 is TGTGCCAGCAGCCAAGTAAGCAGGGGATATAACAATGAGCAGTTCTTC. The chain uses TRBV3-1 (or the pseudogene TRBV3-2) and TRBJ2-1; D may be TRBD1 (6 bases). The germline V gene encodes CDR1 LGHDT and CDR2 YNNKEL (reference sequence). The CDR3 has 16 residues. Trimming cost V 1 base and J 5 bases, with 15 bases left between them.

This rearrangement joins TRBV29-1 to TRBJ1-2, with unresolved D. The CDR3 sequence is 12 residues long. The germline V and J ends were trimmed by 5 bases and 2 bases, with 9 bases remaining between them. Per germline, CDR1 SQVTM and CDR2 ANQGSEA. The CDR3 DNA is TGCAGCGTTCGGGAGGGAAACTATGGCTACACCTTC. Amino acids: CSVREGNYGYTF.

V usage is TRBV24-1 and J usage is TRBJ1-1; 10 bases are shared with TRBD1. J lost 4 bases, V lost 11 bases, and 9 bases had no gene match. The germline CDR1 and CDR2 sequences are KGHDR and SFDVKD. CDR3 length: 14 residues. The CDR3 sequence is CANRQGALGTEAFF. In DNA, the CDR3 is TGTGCCAACCGACAGGGGGCGCTCGGCACTGAAGCTTTCTTT.

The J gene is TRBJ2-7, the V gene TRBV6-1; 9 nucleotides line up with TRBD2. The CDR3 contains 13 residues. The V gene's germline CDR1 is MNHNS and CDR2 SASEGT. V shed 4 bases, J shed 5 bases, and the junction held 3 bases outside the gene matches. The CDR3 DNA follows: TGTGCCAGCAGTGTAGCGGGAGAACACGAGCAGTACTTC. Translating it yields CASSVAGEHEQYF.

The CDR3 here is CASIFGPGETQYF. CDR3 coding DNA: TGTGCCAGCATATTTGGGCCCGGGGAGACCCAGTACTTC. The rearrangement links TRBV2 to TRBJ2-5; no definite D call. This CDR3 has 13 amino acids. The germline gives CDR1 SNHLY, CDR2 FYNNEI. V shed 7 bases and J shed 5 bases, with 14 bases lying between them.

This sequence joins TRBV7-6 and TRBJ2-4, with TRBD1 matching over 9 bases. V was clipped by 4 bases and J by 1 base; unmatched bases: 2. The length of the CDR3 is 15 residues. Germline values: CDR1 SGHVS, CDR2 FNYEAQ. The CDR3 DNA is TGTGCCAGCAGCTCCGGACAGGGGGCCAAAAACATTCAGTACTTC. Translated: CASSSGQGAKNIQYF.

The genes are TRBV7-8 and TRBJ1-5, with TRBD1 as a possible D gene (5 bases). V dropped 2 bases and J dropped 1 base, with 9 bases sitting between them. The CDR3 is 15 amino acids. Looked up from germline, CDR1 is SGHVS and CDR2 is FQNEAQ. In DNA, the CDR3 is TGTGCCAGCAGCTTAAGACGGGACAGCAATCAGCCCCAGCATTTT. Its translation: CASSLRRDSNQPQHF.

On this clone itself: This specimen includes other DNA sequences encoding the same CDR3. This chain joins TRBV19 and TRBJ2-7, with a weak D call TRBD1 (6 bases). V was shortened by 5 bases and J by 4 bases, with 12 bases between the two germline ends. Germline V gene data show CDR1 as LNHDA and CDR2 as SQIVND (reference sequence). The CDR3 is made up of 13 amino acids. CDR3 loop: CASSVGHPYEQYF. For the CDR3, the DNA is TGTGCCAGTAGTGTGGGACACCCATACGAGCAGTACTTC. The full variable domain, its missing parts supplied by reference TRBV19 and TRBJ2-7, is DGGITQSPKYLFRKEGQNVTLSCEQNLNHDAMYWYRQDPGQGLRLIYYSQIVNDFQKGDIAEGYSVSREKKESFPLTVTSAQKNPTAFYLCASSVGHPYEQYFGPGTRLTVT.

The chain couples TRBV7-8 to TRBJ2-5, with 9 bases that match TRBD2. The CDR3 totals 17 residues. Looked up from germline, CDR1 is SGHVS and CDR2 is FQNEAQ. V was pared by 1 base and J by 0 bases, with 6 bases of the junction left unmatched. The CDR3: CASSLGRLAGYQETQYF. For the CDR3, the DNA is TGTGCCAGCAGCTTAGGCAGGCTAGCGGGGTACCAAGAGACCCAGTACTTC.

CDR3 residues: CASRTGTNSPLHF. CDR3 coding DNA: TGTGCCAGCAGGACAGGGACTAATTCACCCCTCCACTTT. V gene TRBV6-5 combines with J gene TRBJ1-6; TRBD1 aligns across 7 bases. The germline gives CDR1 MNHEY, CDR2 SVGAGI. Germline trimming cut 6 bases from V and 6 bases from J; bases unmatched to any gene: 2. The CDR3 is 13 residues long.

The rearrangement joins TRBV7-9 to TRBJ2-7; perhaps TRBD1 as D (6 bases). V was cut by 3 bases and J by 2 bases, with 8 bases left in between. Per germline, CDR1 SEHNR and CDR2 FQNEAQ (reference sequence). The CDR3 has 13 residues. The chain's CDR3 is CASSFQGPYEQYF. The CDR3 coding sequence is TGTGCCAGCAGCTTCCAGGGGCCCTACGAGCAGTACTTC.

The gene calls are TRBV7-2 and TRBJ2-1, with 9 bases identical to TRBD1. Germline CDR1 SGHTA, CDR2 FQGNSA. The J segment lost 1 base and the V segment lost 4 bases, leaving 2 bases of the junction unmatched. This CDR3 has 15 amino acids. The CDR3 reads CASSSTGGSYNEQFF. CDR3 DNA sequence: TGTGCCAGCAGCTCGACAGGGGGGTCCTACAATGAGCAGTTCTTC.

The CDR3 loop is CASTRTVNSNQPQHF. The CDR3 DNA follows: TGTGCCAGCACCCGGACAGTAAATAGCAATCAGCCCCAGCATTTT. This sequence joins TRBV6-5 and TRBJ1-5; D might be TRBD1 (6 bases). With 7 bases removed from V and 0 bases from J, the gap between germline ends came to 13 bases. Germline V gene data show CDR1 as MNHEY and CDR2 as SVGAGI. The CDR3 totals 15 residues.

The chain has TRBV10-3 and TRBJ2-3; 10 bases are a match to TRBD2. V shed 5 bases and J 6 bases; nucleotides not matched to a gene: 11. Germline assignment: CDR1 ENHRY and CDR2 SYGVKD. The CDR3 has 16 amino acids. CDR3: CAISHGGSGGEDTQYF. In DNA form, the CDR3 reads TGTGCCATCAGTCATGGGGGGAGCGGGGGGGAGGATACGCAGTATTTT.

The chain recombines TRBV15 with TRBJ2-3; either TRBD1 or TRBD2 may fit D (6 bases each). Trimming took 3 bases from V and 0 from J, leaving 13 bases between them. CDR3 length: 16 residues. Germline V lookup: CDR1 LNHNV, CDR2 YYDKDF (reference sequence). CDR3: CATSRGGRASTDTQYF. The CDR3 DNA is TGTGCCACCAGCAGGGGGGGCAGGGCTAGCACAGATACGCAGTATTTT.

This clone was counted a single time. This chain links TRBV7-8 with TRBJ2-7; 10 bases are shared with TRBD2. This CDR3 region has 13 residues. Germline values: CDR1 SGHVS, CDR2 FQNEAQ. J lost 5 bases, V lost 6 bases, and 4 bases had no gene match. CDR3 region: CASRWTSGDEQYF. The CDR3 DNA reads TGTGCCAGCAGGTGGACTAGCGGTGACGAGCAGTACTTC.

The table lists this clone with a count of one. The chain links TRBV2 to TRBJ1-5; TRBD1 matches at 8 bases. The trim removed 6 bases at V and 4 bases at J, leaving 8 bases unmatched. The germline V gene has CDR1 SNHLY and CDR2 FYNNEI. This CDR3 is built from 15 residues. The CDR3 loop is CASRPDRGRNQPQHF. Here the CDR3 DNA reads TGTGCCAGCAGACCCGACAGGGGTCGGAATCAGCCCCAGCATTTT.

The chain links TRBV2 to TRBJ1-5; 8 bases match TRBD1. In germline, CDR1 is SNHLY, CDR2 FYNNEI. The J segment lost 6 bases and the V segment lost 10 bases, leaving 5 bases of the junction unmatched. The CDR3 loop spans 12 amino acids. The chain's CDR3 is CATSDRVQPQHF. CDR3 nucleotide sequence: TGTGCCACCTCGGACAGGGTTCAGCCCCAGCATTTT.

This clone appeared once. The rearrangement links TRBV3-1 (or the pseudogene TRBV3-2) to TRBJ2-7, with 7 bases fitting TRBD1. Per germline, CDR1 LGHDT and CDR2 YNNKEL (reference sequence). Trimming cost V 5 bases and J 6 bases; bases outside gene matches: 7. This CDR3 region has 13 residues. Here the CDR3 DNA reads TGTGCCAGCAGCAATCGACAGGGCCGCGAGCAGTACTTC. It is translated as CASSNRQGREQYF.

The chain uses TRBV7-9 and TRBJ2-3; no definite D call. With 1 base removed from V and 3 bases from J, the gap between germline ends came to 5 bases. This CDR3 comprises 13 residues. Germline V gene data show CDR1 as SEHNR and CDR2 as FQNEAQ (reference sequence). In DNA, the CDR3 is TGTGCCAGCAGCTTAGGTATGACAGATACGCAGTATTTT. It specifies CASSLGMTDTQYF.

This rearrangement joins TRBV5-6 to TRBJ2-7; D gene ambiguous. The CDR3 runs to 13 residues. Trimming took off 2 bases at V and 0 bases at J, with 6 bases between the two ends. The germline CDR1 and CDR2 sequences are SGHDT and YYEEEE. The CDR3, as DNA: TGTGCCAGCAGCTTCTCTTTCTCCTACGAGCAGTACTTC. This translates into CASSFSFSYEQYF. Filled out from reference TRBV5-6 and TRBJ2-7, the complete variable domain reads DAGVTQSPTHLIKTRGQQVTLRCSPKSGHDTVSWYQQALGQGPQFIFQYYEEEERQRGNFPDRFSGHQFPNYSSELNVNALLLGDSALYLCASSFSFSYEQYFGPGTRLTVT.

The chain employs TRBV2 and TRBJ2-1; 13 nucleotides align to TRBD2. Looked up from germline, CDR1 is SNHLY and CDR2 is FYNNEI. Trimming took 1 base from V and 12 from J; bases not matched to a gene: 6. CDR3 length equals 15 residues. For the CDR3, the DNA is TGTGCCAGCAGTGAAGGGACTAGCGGGAGTTGGGTGCAGTTCTTC. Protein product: CASSEGTSGSWVQFF.